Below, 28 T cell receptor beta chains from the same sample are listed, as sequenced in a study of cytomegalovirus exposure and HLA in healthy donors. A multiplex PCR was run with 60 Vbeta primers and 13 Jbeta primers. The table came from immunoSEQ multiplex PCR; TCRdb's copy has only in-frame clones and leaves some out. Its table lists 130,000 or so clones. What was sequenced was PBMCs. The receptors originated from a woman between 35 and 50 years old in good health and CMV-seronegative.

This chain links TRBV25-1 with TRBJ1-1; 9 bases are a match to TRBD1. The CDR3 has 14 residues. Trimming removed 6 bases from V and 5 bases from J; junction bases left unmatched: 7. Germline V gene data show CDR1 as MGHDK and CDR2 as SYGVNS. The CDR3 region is CASSTGTGKTEAFF. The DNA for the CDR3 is TGTGCCAGCAGCACCGGGACAGGGAAAACTGAAGCTTTCTTT.

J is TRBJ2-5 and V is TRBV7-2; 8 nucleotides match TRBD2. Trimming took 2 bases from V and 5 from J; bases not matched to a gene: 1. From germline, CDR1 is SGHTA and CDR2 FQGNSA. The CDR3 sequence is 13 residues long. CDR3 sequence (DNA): TGTGCCAGCAGCTTATCTAGCGGGGAGACCCAGTACTTC. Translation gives CASSLSSGETQYF.

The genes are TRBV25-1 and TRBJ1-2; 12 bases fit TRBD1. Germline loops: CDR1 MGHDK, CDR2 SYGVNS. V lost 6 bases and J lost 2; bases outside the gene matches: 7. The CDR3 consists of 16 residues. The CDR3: CASRRGGTGGNYGYTF. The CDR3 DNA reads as TGTGCCAGCAGAAGAGGGGGGACAGGGGGCAACTATGGCTACACCTTC.

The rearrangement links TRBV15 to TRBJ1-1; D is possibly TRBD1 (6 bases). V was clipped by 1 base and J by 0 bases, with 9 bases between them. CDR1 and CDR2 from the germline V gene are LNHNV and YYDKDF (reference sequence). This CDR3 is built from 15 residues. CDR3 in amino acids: CATSRAGTLNTEAFF. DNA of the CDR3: TGTGCCACCAGCAGAGCGGGGACACTGAACACTGAAGCTTTCTTT.

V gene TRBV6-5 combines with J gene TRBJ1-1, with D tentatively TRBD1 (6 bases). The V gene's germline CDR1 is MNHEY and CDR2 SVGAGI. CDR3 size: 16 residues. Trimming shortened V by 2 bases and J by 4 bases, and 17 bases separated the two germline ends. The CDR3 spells CASSYGAGESFTEAFF. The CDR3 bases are TGTGCCAGCAGTTACGGGGCAGGGGAATCCTTCACTGAAGCTTTCTTT.

The CDR3 coding sequence is TGCGCCAGCAGCCAGGAACTAGGGGGCTCCTACAATGAGCAGTTCTTC. Protein sequence: CASSQELGGSYNEQFF. The chain links TRBV4-3 to TRBJ2-1; maybe TRBD1 (6 bases). The CDR3 runs 16 residues. Germline CDR1 reads LGHNA; CDR2 reads YSLEER. Trimming stripped 3 bases from V and 0 bases from J, with 12 bases between.

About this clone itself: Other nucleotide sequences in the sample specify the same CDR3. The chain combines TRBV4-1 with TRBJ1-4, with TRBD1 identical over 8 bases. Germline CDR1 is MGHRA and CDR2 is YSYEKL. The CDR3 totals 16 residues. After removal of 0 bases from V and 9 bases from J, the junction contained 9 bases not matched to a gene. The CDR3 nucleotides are TGCGCCAGCAGCCAAGATAAACCGACCAGGGGGCAAAAACTGTTTTTT. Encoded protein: CASSQDKPTRGQKLFF.

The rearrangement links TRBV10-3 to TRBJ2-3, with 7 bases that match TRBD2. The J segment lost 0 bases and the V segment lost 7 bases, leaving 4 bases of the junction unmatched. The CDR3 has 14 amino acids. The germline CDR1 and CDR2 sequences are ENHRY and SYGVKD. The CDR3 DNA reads TGTGCCATCACTGGGGGGGAAAGCACAGATACGCAGTATTTT. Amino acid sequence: CAITGGESTDTQYF.

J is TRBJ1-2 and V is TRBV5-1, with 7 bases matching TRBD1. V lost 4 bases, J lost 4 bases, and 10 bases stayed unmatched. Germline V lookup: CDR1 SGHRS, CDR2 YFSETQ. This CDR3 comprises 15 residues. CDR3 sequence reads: CASSPGQPLTYGYTF. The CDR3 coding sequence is TGCGCCAGCAGCCCGGGACAGCCCCTAACCTATGGCTACACCTTC.

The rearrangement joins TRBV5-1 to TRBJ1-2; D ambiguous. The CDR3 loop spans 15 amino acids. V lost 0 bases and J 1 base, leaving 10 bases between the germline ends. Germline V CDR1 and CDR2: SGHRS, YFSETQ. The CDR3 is CASSLVRGGNYGYTF. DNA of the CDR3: TGCGCCAGCAGCTTGGTACGGGGAGGTAACTATGGCTACACCTTC.

The CDR3 spells CASSSGTAAGGYTF. DNA for the CDR3: TGTGCCAGCAGCTCCGGGACTGCGGCGGGGGGCTACACCTTC. The chain links TRBV11-2 to TRBJ1-2; D is perhaps TRBD1 (5 bases). Deletions cut 4 bases from V and 8 bases from J, with 17 bases between. Germline loops: CDR1 SGHAT, CDR2 FQNNGV. This CDR3 is 14 amino acids long.

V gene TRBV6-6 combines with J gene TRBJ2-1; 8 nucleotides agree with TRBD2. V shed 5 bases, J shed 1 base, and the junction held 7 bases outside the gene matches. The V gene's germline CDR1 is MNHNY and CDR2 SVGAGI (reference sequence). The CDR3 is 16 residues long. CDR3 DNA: TGTGCCAGCAGTCATCGGACTAGCCTGTCCTACAATGAGCAGTTCTTC. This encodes CASSHRTSLSYNEQFF.

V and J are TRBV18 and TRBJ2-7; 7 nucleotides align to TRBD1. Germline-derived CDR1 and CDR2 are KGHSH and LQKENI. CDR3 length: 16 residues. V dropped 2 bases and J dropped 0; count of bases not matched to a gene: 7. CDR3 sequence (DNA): TGTGCCAGCTCACCAAGGGTGGGACAGAGCTCCTACGAGCAGTACGTC. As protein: CASSPRVGQSSYEQYV.

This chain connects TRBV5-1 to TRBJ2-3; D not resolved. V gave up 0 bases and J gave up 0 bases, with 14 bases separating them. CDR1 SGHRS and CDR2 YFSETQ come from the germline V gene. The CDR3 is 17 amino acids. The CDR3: CASSLEAAWASTDTQYF. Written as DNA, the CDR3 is TGCGCCAGCAGCTTGGAAGCAGCATGGGCCAGCACAGATACGCAGTATTTT. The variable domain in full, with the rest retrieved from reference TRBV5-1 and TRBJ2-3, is KAGVTQTPRYLIKTRGQQVTLSCSPISGHRSVSWYQQTPGQGLQFLFEYFSETQRNKGNFPGRFSGRQFSNSRSEMNVSTLELGDSALYLCASSLEAAWASTDTQYFGPGTRLTVL.

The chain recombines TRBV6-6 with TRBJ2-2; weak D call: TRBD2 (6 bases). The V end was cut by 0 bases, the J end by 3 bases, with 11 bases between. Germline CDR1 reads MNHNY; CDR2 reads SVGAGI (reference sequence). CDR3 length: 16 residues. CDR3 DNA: TGTGCCAGCAGTTACTCGGCGGGGTGGTACACCGGGGAGCTGTTTTTT. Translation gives CASSYSAGWYTGELFF.

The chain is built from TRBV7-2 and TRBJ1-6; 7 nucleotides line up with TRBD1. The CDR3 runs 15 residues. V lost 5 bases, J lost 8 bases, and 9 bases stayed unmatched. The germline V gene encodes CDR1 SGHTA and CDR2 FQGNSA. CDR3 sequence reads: CASSNRERGHSPLHF. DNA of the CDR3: TGTGCCAGCAGCAACAGGGAGAGGGGGCATTCACCCCTCCACTTT. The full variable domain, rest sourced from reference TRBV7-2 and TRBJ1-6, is GAGVSQSPSNKVTEKGKDVELRCDPISGHTALYWYRQSLGQGLEFLIYFQGNSAPDKSGLPSDRFSAERTGGSVSTLTIQRTQQEDSAVYLCASSNRERGHSPLHFGNGTRLTVT.

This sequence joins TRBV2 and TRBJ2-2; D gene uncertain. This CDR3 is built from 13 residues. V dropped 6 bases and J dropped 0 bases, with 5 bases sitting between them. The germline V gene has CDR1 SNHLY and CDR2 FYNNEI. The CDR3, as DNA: TGTGCCAGCAGCCTATCGAACACCGGGGAGCTGTTTTTT. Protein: CASSLSNTGELFF.

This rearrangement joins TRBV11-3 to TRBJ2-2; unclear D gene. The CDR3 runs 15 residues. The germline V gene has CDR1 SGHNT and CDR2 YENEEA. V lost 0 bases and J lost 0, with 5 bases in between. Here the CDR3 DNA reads TGTGCCAGCAGCTTAGACAGTTCGAACACCGGGGAGCTGTTTTTT. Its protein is CASSLDSSNTGELFF.

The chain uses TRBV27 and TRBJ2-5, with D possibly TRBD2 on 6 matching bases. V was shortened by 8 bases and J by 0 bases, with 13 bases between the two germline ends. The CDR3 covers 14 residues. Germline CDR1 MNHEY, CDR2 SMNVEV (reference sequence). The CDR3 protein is CASSGLLDQETQYF. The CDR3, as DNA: TGTGCCAGCTCGGGACTCCTAGACCAAGAGACCCAGTACTTC.

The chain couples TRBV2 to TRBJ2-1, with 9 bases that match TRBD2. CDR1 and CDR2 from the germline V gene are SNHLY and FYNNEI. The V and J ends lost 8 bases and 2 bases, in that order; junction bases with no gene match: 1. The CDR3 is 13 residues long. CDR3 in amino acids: CASRGGAYNEQFF. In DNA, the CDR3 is TGTGCCAGCCGCGGGGGGGCCTACAATGAGCAGTTCTTC.

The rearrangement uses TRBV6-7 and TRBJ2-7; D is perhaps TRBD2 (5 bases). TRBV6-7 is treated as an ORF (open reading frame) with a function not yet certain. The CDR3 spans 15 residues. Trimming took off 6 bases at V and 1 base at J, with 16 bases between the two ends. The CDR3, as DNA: TGTGCCAGCAGCCCCCCCGGGAATTGGTCCTACGAGCAGTACTTC. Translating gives CASSPPGNWSYEQYF.

The CDR3 DNA follows: TGTGCCAGCAGTGGAGGCCGAGGACAGGGCATCTATGGCTACACCTTC. Translated, it gives CASSGGRGQGIYGYTF. The chain recombines TRBV6-1 with TRBJ1-2, with 8 bases matching TRBD1. The germline V gene encodes CDR1 MNHNS and CDR2 SASEGT. Trimming removed 4 bases from V and 4 bases from J; junction bases left unmatched: 11. This CDR3 has 16 residues.

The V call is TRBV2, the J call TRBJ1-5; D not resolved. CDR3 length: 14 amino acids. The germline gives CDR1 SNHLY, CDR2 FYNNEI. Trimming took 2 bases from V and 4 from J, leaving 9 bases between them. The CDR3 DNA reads TGTGCCAGCAGTGAAACCGCAGCGAATCAGCCCCAGCATTTT. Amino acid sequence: CASSETAANQPQHF.

CDR3 bases: TGTGCCAGCAAAAGGGACTATAACTATGGCTACACCTTC. This encodes CASKRDYNYGYTF. This chain uses TRBV2 with TRBJ1-2; D possibly corresponds to TRBD1 (5 bases). The CDR3 extends over 13 amino acids. In germline, CDR1 is SNHLY, CDR2 FYNNEI. V was clipped by 7 bases and J by 1 base, with 10 bases between them.

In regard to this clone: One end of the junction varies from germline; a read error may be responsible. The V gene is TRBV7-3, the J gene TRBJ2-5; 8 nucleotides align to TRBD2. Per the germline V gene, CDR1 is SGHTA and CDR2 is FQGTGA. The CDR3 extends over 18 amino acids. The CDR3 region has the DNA TGTGCCAGCAGCCCAGGGCCCTCTAGGCTAGCGGGCCAAGGGACCCAGTACTTC. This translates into CASSPGPSRLAGQGTQYF. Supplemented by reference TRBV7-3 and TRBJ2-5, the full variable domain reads GAGVSQTPSNKVTEKGKYVELRCDPISGHTALYWYRQSLGQGPEFLIYFQGTGAADDSGLPNDRFFAVRPEGSVSTLKIQRTERGDSAVYLCASSPGPSRLAGQGTQYFGPGTRLLVL.

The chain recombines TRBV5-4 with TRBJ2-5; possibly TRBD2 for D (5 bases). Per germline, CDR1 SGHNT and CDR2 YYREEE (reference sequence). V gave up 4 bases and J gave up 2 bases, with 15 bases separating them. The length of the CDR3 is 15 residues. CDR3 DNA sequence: TGTGCCAGCAGCCGGGGAAACCTGCCACAAGAGACCCAGTACTTC. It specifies CASSRGNLPQETQYF.

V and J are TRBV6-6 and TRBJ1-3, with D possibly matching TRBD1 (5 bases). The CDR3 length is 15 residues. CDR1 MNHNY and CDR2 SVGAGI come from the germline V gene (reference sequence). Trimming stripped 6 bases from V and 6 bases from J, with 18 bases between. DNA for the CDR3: TGTGCCAGCAGCATTCGGGGGGGTACTATAAACACCATATATTTT. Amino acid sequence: CASSIRGGTINTIYF.

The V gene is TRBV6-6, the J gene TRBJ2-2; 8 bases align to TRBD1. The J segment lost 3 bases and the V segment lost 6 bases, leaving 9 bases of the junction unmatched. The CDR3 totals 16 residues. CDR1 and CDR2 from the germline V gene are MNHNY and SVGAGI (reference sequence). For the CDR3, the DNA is TGTGCCAGCAGGGACGGAGGACAGGGCGACACCGGGGAGCTGTTTTTT. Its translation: CASRDGGQGDTGELFF.